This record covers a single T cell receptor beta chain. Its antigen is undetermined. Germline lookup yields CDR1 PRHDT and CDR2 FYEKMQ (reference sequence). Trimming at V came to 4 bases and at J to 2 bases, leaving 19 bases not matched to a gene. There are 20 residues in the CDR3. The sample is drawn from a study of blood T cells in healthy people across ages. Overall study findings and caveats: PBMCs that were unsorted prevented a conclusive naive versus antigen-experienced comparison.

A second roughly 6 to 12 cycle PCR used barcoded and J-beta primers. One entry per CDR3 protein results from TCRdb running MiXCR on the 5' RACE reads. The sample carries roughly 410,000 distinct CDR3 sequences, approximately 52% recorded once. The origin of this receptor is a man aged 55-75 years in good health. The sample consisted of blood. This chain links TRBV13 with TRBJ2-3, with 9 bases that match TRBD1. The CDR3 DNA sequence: TGTGCCAGCAGCTCCAGTGGCCGGGACAGGGCAGGCCTAAACACAGATACGCAGTATTTT. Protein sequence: CASSSSGRDRAGLNTDTQYF.